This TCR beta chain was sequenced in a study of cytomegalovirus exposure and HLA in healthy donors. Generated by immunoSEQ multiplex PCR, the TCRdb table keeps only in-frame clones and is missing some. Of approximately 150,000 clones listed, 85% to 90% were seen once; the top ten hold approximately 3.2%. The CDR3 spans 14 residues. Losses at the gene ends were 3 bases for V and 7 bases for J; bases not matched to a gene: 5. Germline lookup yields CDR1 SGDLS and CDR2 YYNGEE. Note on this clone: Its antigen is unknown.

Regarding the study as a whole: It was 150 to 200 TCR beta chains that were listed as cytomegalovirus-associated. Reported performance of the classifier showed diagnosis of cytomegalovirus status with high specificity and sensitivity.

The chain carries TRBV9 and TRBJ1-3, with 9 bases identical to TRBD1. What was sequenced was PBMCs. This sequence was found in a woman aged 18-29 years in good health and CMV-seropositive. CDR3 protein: CASSERTGENTIYF. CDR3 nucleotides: TGTGCCAGCAGCGAAAGGACAGGGGAGAACACCATATATTTT. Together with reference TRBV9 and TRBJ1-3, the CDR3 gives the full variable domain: DSGVTQTPKHLITATGQRVTLRCSPRSGDLSVYWYQQSLDQGLQFLIQYYNGEERAKGNILERFSAQQFPDLHSELNLSSLELGDSALYFCASSERTGENTIYFGEGSWLTVV.